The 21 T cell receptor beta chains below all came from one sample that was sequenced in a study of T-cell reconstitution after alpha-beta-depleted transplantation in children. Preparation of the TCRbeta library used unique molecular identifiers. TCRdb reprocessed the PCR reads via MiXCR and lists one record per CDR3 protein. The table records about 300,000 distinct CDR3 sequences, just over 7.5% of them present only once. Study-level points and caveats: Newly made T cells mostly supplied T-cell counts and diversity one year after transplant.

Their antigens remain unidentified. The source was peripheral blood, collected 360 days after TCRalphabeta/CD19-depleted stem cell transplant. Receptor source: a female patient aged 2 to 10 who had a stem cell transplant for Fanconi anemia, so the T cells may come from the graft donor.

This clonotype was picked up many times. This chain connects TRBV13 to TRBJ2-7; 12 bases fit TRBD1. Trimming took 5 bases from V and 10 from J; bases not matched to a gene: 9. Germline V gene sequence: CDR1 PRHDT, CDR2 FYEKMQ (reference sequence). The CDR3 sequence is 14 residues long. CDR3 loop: CASSQGQGALRQYV. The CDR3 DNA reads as TGTGCCAGCAGCCAGGGACAGGGGGCGCTAAGACAGTACGTC.

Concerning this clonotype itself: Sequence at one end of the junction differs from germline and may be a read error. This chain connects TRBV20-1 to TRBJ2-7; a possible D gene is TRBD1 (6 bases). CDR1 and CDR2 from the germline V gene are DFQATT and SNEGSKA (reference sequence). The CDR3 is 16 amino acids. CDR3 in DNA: TGCTGTGCTAGAGATTTCAGAGGGGGTTTGAAAAACGAGCAGTACTTC. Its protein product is CCARDFRGGLKNEQYF.

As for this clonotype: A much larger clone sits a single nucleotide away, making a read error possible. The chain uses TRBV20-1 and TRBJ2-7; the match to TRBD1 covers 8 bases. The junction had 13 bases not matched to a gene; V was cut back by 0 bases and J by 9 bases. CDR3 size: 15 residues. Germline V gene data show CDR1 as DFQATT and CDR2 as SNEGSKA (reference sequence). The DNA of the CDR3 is TGCAGTGCTAGAGAGAGAGCCGTGACAGGGGTTTGGCAGTACTTC. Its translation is CSARERAVTGVWQYF.

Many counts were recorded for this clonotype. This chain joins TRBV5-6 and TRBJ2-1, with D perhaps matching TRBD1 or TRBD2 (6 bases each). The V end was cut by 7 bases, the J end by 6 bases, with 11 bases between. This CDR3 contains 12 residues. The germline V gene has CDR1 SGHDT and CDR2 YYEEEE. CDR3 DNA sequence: TGTGCCAGCCGGGGGCCGATCAATGAGCAGTTCTTC. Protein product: CASRGPINEQFF.

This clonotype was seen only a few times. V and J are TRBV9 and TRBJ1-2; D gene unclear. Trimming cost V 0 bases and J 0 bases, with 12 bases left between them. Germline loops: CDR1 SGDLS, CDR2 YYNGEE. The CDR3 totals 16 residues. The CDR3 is CASSVEANGANYGYTF. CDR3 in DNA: TGTGCCAGCAGCGTAGAGGCCAACGGAGCTAACTATGGCTACACCTTC.

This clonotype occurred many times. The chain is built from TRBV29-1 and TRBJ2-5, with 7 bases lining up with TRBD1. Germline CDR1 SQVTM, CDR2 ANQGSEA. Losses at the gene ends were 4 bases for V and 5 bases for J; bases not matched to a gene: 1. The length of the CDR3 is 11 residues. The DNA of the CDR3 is TGCAGCGTTGGACAGGGTGAGACCCAGTACTTC. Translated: CSVGQGETQYF. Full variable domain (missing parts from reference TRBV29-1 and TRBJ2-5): SAVISQKPSRDICQRGTSLTIQCQVDSQVTMMFWYRQQPGQSLTLIATANQGSEATYESGFVIDKFPISRPNLTFSTLTVSNMSPEDSSIYLCSVGQGETQYFGPGTRLLVL.

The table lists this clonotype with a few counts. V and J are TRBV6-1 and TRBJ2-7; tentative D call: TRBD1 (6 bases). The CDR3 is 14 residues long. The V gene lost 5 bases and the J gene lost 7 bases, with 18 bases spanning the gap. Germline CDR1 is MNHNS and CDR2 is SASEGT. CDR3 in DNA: TGTGCCAGCAGTAGGACAGCTAGGCTAGGGGAGCAGTACTTC. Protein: CASSRTARLGEQYF.

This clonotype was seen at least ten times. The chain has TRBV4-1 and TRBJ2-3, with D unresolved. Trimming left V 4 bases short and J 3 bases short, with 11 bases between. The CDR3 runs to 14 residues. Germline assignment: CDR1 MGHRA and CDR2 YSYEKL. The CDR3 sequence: CASSLTTATDTQYF. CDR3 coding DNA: TGCGCCAGCAGCCTTACGACGGCTACAGATACGCAGTATTTT.

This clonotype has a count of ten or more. The CDR3 loop is CATSKQYV. For the CDR3, the DNA is TGTGCCACCAGTAAGCAGTACGTC. This chain uses TRBV15 with TRBJ2-7; D is unresolved. The V end lost 6 bases, the J end lost 8 bases, and 2 bases lay between the germline ends. CDR3 length: 8 amino acids. Germline V gene data show CDR1 as LNHNV and CDR2 as YYDKDF (reference sequence).

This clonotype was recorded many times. The CDR3 here is CSASVGLAGGQKTQYF. For the CDR3, the DNA is TGCAGTGCTAGTGTCGGACTAGCGGGAGGGCAGAAGACGCAGTACTTC. This rearrangement joins TRBV20-1 to TRBJ2-7, with 15 bases that match TRBD2. This CDR3 region has 16 residues. The germline gives CDR1 DFQATT, CDR2 SNEGSKA (reference sequence). With 3 bases clipped from V and 9 bases from J, the junction kept 12 bases outside the gene matches.

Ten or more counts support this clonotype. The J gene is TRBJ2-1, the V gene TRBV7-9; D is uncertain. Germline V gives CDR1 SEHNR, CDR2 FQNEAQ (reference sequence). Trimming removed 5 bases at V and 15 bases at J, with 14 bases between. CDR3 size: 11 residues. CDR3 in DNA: TGTGCCAGCAGCACGACCACGGCCTGGTTCTTC. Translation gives CASSTTTAWFF.

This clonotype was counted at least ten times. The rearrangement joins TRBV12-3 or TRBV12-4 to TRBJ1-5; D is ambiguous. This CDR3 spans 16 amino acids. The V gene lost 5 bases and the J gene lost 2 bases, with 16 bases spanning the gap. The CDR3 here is CASSPGEGLGNQPQHF. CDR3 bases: TGTGCCAGCAGTCCCGGGGAGGGCCTAGGCAATCAGCCCCAGCATTTT.

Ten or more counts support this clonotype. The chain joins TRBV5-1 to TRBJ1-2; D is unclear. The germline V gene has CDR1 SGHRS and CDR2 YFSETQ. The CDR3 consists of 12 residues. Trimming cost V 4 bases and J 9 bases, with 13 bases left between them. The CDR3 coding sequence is TGCGCCAGCAGCGTTCCGGACTCACGCTACACCTTC. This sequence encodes CASSVPDSRYTF.

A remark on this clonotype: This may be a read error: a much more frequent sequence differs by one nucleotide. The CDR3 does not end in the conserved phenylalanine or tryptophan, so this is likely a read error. The CDR3 region is CASSWVPGDAIRTEAFS. The CDR3 DNA follows: TGTGCCAGCAGCTGGGTGCCGGGTGATGCAATTCGCACTGAAGCTTTCTCT. The chain is built from TRBV5-4 and TRBJ1-1; the D is unclear. Trimming pared 3 bases from V and 4 bases from J, leaving 22 bases between. The length of the CDR3 is 17 residues. Germline V lookup: CDR1 SGHNT, CDR2 YYREEE (reference sequence).

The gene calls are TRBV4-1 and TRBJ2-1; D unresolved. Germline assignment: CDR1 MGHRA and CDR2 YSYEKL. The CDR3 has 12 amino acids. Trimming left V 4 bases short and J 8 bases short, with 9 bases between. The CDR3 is CASSLVSDEQFF. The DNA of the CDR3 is TGCGCCAGCAGCCTGGTGTCTGATGAGCAGTTCTTC.

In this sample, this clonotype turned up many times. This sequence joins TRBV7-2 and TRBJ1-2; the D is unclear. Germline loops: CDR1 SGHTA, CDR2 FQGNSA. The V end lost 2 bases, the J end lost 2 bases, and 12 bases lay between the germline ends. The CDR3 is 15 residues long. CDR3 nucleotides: TGTGCCAGCAGCTTACCCCCAATAGCAAACTATGGCTACACCTTC. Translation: CASSLPPIANYGYTF.

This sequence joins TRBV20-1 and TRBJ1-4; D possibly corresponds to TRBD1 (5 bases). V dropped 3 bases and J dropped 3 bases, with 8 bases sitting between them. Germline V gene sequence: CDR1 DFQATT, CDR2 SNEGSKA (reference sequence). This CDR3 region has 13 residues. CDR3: CSASRGANEKLFF. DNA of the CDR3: TGCAGTGCTAGTCGAGGGGCTAATGAAAAACTGTTTTTT.

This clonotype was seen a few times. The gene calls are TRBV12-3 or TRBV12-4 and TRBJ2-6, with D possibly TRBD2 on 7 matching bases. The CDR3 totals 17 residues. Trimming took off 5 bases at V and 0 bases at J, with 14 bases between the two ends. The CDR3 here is CASSRPRGGSGANVLTF. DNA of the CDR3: TGTGCCAGCAGTCGCCCGAGGGGGGGCTCTGGGGCCAACGTCCTGACTTTC.

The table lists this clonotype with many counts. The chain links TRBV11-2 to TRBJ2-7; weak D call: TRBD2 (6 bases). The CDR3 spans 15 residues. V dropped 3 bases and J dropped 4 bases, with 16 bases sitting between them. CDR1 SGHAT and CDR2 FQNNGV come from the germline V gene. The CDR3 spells CASSFGGTFAYEQYF. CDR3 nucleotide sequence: TGTGCCAGCAGCTTCGGAGGGACTTTCGCGTACGAGCAGTACTTC.

This CDR3 is CASSHKQGPENTIYF. In DNA form, the CDR3 reads TGTGCCAGCAGCCATAAACAGGGGCCTGAAAACACCATATATTTT. The chain links TRBV4-2 to TRBJ1-3, with 7 bases fitting TRBD1. The CDR3 length is 15 residues. CDR1 LGHNA and CDR2 YNFKEQ come from the germline V gene. After removal of 3 bases from V and 6 bases from J, the junction contained 8 bases not matched to a gene.

The CDR3 loop is CASSPVGENIQYF. In nucleotides, the CDR3 is TGTGCCAGCTCACCAGTCGGGGAAAACATTCAGTACTTC. The V gene is TRBV18, the J gene TRBJ2-4; perhaps TRBD2 as D (5 bases). The CDR3 is 13 amino acids. Germline loops: CDR1 KGHSH, CDR2 LQKENI. With 2 bases removed from V and 5 bases from J, the gap between germline ends came to 7 bases.